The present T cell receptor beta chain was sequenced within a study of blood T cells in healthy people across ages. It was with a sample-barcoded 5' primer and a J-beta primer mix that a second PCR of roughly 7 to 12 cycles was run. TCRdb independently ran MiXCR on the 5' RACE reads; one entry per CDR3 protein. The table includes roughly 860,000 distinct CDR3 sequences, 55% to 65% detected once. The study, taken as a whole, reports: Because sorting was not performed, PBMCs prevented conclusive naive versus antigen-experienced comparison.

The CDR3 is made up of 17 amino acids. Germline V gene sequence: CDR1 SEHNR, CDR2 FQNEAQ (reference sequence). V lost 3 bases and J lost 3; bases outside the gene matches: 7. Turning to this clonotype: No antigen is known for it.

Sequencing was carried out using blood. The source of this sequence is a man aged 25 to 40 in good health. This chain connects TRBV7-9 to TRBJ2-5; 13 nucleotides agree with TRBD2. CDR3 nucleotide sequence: TGTGCCAGCAGCTTGGGGACTAGCGGGGCCCCAGAAGAGACCCAGTACTTC. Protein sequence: CASSLGTSGAPEETQYF.